Each of the 24 T cell receptor beta chains below was sequenced from the same sample in a study of blood T cell repertoires in COVID-19. Measured with immunoSEQ multiplex PCR; TCRdb has only the in-frame clones, and not every one. This sample has around 46,000 clones, with 80% to 90% found just once. Sequences were obtained from peripheral blood. The source of these receptors is a man in his forties with acute or convalescent COVID-19.

This chain uses TRBV21-1 with TRBJ2-7; the table's D call of TRBD2 was not tested on the DNA. TRBV21-1 is termed a pseudogene. The CDR3 has 14 residues. CDR3 sequence (DNA): TGTGCCAGCAGCAAAGAATGGAAGGGGGGGGACCAGTACTTC. The encoded protein is CASSKEWKGGDQYF.

V is TRBV6-1 and J is TRBJ1-3; TRBD1 might be the D (6 bases). CDR1 is MNHNS and CDR2 is SASEGT in the germline V gene. Trimming shortened V by 3 bases and J by 3 bases, and 6 bases separated the two germline ends. This CDR3 spans 13 amino acids. CDR3 nucleotide sequence: TGTGCCAGCAGTGACAGGGGTGGAAACACCATATATTTT. This gives the protein CASSDRGGNTIYF.

J is TRBJ2-5 and V is TRBV18, with a possible D match to TRBD1 (6 bases). The germline gives CDR1 KGHSH, CDR2 LQKENI. The V gene lost 2 bases and the J gene lost 5 bases, with 9 bases spanning the gap. The CDR3 totals 13 residues. The CDR3 sequence is CASSPGQTETQYF. The CDR3 DNA is TGTGCCAGCTCACCAGGACAGACGGAGACCCAGTACTTC.

This clone was seen a single time. The chain employs TRBV27 and TRBJ2-6; tentative D call: TRBD1 (5 bases). Per the germline V gene, CDR1 is MNHEY and CDR2 is SMNVEV (reference sequence). The CDR3 has 17 amino acids. V was pared by 6 bases and J by 0 bases, with 15 bases between. DNA of the CDR3: TGTGCCAGCAGCCAGGACATCCGCCTCTCTGGGGCCAACGTCCTGACTTTC. Its translation: CASSQDIRLSGANVLTF.

In this sample, this clone turned up once. The V call is TRBV29-1, the J call TRBJ1-2, with 12 bases matching TRBD1. This CDR3 region has 14 residues. Germline CDR1 and CDR2: SQVTM and ANQGSEA. J gave up 6 bases and V 6 bases, and 8 bases lay outside the gene matches. The CDR3 DNA reads TGCAGCGTGCGTACTGGGACAGGGGGCCATGGCTACACCTTC. Amino acids: CSVRTGTGGHGYTF. The full variable domain, with the rest looked up from reference TRBV29-1 and TRBJ1-2, is SAVISQKPSRDICQRGTSLTIQCQVDSQVTMMFWYRQQPGQSLTLIATANQGSEATYESGFVIDKFPISRPNLTFSTLTVSNMSPEDSSIYLCSVRTGTGGHGYTFGSGTRLTVV.

J is TRBJ2-1 and V is TRBV7-2; D unclear. V was shortened by 2 bases and J by 0 bases, with 17 bases between the two germline ends. Germline CDR1 is SGHTA and CDR2 is FQGNSA. The length of the CDR3 is 18 residues. CDR3 DNA sequence: TGTGCCAGCAGCTTATCGTCCCAGTTACCCAGCTCCTACAATGAGCAGTTCTTC. As protein: CASSLSSQLPSSYNEQFF.

The chain recombines TRBV28 with TRBJ2-5; TRBD1 aligns across 9 bases. This CDR3 is 14 amino acids long. Trimming at V came to 4 bases and at J to 4 bases, leaving 4 bases not matched to a gene. Germline loops: CDR1 MDHEN, CDR2 SYDVKM. Written as DNA, the CDR3 is TGTGCCAGCAGTTCAGGGACAGGGCGAGAGACCCAGTACTTC. This sequence encodes CASSSGTGRETQYF.

The chain employs TRBV19 and TRBJ2-3; 7 nucleotides agree with TRBD1. V shed 7 bases and J 2 bases; nucleotides not matched to a gene: 21. The CDR3 loop spans 19 amino acids. Germline-derived CDR1 and CDR2 are LNHDA and SQIVND (reference sequence). The CDR3 sequence: CASKKSAEGRQGSTDTQYF. CDR3 nucleotides: TGTGCCAGTAAAAAGAGTGCTGAGGGTCGACAGGGCTCCACAGATACGCAGTATTTT.

The chain joins TRBV2 to TRBJ1-3; a weak D match, TRBD1 (6 bases). The V gene lost 5 bases and the J gene lost 2 bases, with 13 bases spanning the gap. The CDR3 is made up of 15 amino acids. Germline V gene lookup returns CDR1 SNHLY and CDR2 FYNNEI. This CDR3 is CASSSQGSPGNTIYF. The CDR3 DNA reads as TGTGCCAGCAGTTCCCAGGGGAGCCCTGGAAACACCATATATTTT.

In its sample, this clone was seen a few times. This sequence joins TRBV6-5 and TRBJ2-2; D call uncertain. Between the trimmed V and J ends, which lost 3 bases and 6 bases, there was a span of 14 bases. The germline gives CDR1 MNHEY, CDR2 SVGAGI. This CDR3 has 15 amino acids. CDR3 sequence (DNA): TGTGCCAGCAGTTATTCATATAAACAGTCCGGGGAGCTGTTTTTT. Amino acid sequence: CASSYSYKQSGELFF.

This chain links TRBV15 with TRBJ2-2; the D is unclear. The CDR3 totals 13 residues. The V end lost 3 bases, the J end lost 6 bases, and 8 bases lay between the germline ends. Germline-derived CDR1 and CDR2 are LNHNV and YYDKDF (reference sequence). The CDR3 here is CATSRYEAGELFF. The DNA for the CDR3 is TGTGCCACCAGCAGGTACGAGGCCGGGGAGCTGTTTTTT. The variable domain in full, completed from reference TRBV15 and TRBJ2-2, reads DAMVIQNPRYQVTQFGKPVTLSCSQTLNHNVMYWYQQKSSQAPKLLFHYYDKDFNNEADTPDNFQSRRPNTSFCFLDIRSPGLGDTAMYLCATSRYEAGELFFGEGSRLTVL.

V and J are TRBV29-1 and TRBJ1-3; perhaps TRBD1 as D (6 bases). Germline V gives CDR1 SQVTM, CDR2 ANQGSEA. V dropped 6 bases and J dropped 8 bases, with 11 bases sitting between them. This CDR3 comprises 11 residues. In DNA form, the CDR3 reads TGCAGCGTGCACCAGGGGTACACCATATATTTT. Encoded protein: CSVHQGYTIYF.

The genes are TRBV7-9 and TRBJ2-1; 7 bases map to TRBD2. The CDR3 extends over 15 amino acids. Unmatched junction bases numbered 5, after V lost 1 base and J lost 5 bases. The germline gives CDR1 SEHNR, CDR2 FQNEAQ (reference sequence). The CDR3 DNA sequence: TGTGCCAGCAGCTTAGGGGCTAGCGGCCACAATGAGCAGTTCTTC. Its protein product is CASSLGASGHNEQFF.

The rearrangement links TRBV19 to TRBJ2-3; 11 bases agree with TRBD2. This CDR3 region has 16 residues. CDR1 and CDR2 from the germline V gene are LNHDA and SQIVND (reference sequence). V dropped 3 bases and J dropped 5; count of bases not matched to a gene: 7. This CDR3 is CASSMRASGGRDTQYF. The CDR3 DNA sequence: TGTGCCAGTAGTATGAGGGCTAGCGGGGGGCGAGATACGCAGTATTTT.

The chain employs TRBV24-1 and TRBJ1-1, with 7 bases aligning to TRBD1. V trimming: 5 bases; J trimming: 9 bases; junction bases outside the gene matches: 11. In germline, CDR1 is KGHDR, CDR2 SFDVKD. The CDR3 contains 14 residues. CDR3 in amino acids: CATSAQGGNVQAFF. The CDR3 region has the DNA TGTGCCACCAGTGCTCAGGGGGGAAACGTTCAAGCTTTCTTT.

The chain couples TRBV7-9 to TRBJ1-4, with TRBD1 matching 8 bases. Germline V gene lookup returns CDR1 SEHNR and CDR2 FQNEAQ (reference sequence). V lost 6 bases, J lost 7 bases, and 10 bases stayed unmatched. The CDR3 covers 15 residues. CDR3 sequence (DNA): TGTGCCAGCAGGTCAGGGGGCGAGCGGAGTGAAAAACTGTTTTTT. Protein product: CASRSGGERSEKLFF.

The chain employs TRBV7-2 and TRBJ2-7; TRBD1 matches 7 bases. Germline trimming cut 4 bases from V and 3 bases from J; bases unmatched to any gene: 12. This CDR3 is built from 16 residues. The germline V gene encodes CDR1 SGHTA and CDR2 FQGNSA. CDR3: CASSSYWTGADYEQYF. The CDR3 bases are TGTGCCAGCAGCTCTTATTGGACAGGTGCTGACTACGAGCAGTACTTC.

The chain carries TRBV5-1 and TRBJ1-3, with D perhaps matching TRBD1 (6 bases). Germline V CDR1 and CDR2: SGHRS, YFSETQ. This CDR3 is 15 amino acids long. V was pared by 3 bases and J by 4 bases, with 14 bases between. The CDR3 coding sequence is TGCGCCAGCAGCTGGACGACAGGATCCGGAAACACCATATATTTT. It translates to CASSWTTGSGNTIYF. The full variable domain, its missing parts supplied by reference TRBV5-1 and TRBJ1-3, is KAGVTQTPRYLIKTRGQQVTLSCSPISGHRSVSWYQQTPGQGLQFLFEYFSETQRNKGNFPGRFSGRQFSNSRSEMNVSTLELGDSALYLCASSWTTGSGNTIYFGEGSWLTVV.

V and J are TRBV9 and TRBJ2-7, with 8 bases matching TRBD2. The junction had 1 base not matched to a gene; V was cut back by 0 bases and J by 2 bases. Germline V CDR1 and CDR2: SGDLS, YYNGEE. This CDR3 comprises 14 residues. The CDR3, as DNA: TGTGCCAGCAGCGTAGGACTAGCGACCTACGAGCAGTACTTC. This codes for CASSVGLATYEQYF. Looking up the rest from reference TRBV9 and TRBJ2-7 gives the full variable domain: DSGVTQTPKHLITATGQRVTLRCSPRSGDLSVYWYQQSLDQGLQFLIQYYNGEERAKGNILERFSAQQFPDLHSELNLSSLELGDSALYFCASSVGLATYEQYFGPGTRLTVT.

This clone was seen just once. The chain uses TRBV10-3 and TRBJ2-7; D ambiguous. This CDR3 region has 13 residues. Germline loops: CDR1 ENHRY, CDR2 SYGVKD. Trimming cost V 6 bases and J 5 bases, with 14 bases left between them. The CDR3 here is CAIREKNSDEQYF. CDR3 DNA: TGTGCCATCAGGGAGAAGAACAGTGACGAGCAGTACTTC.

This chain joins TRBV5-1 and TRBJ2-7; D is possibly TRBD2 (6 bases). The CDR3 is 14 amino acids. The V gene lost 3 bases and the J gene lost 3 bases, with 13 bases spanning the gap. CDR1 and CDR2 from the germline V gene are SGHRS and YFSETQ. The CDR3 DNA sequence: TGCGCCAGCAGCTATGGAGGGTTAGGCTACGAGCAGTACTTC. It translates to CASSYGGLGYEQYF.

The gene calls are TRBV7-9 and TRBJ1-2; possibly TRBD1 for D (6 bases). This CDR3 has 17 residues. CDR1 and CDR2 from the germline V gene are SEHNR and FQNEAQ (reference sequence). Trimming shortened V by 1 base and J by 4 bases, and 19 bases separated the two germline ends. CDR3 in DNA: TGTGCCAGCAGCTTAGAAACTTCCTACAGGGATGGCTATGGCTACACCTTC. Amino acid sequence: CASSLETSYRDGYGYTF.

This clone was detected once. The V gene is TRBV7-8, the J gene TRBJ2-7; TRBD1 matches at 10 bases. CDR3 length: 15 residues. The V gene's germline CDR1 is SGHVS and CDR2 FQNEAQ. V lost 0 bases and J lost 2; bases outside the gene matches: 1. In nucleotides, the CDR3 is TGTGCCAGCAGCTTAGCCGGGACAGGGGCCTACGAGCAGTACTTC. Translation: CASSLAGTGAYEQYF. The full variable domain, in which reference TRBV7-8 and TRBJ2-7 provide the parts outside the CDR3, is GAGVSQSPRYKVAKRGQDVALRCDPISGHVSLFWYQQALGQGPEFLTYFQNEAQLDKSGLPSDRFFAERPEGSVSTLKIQRTQQEDSAVYLCASSLAGTGAYEQYFGPGTRLTVT.

The V and J genes are TRBV30 and TRBJ1-2, with 10 bases identical to TRBD1. Germline CDR1 reads GTSNPN; CDR2 reads SVGIG (reference sequence). This CDR3 has 13 residues. With 3 bases clipped from V and 7 bases from J, the junction kept 5 bases outside the gene matches. Written as DNA, the CDR3 is TGTGCCTGGAGCACCGGGACAGGGGCTGGCTACACCTTC. Translating it yields CAWSTGTGAGYTF. The variable domain in full, with the rest retrieved from reference TRBV30 and TRBJ1-2, is SQTIHQWPATLVQPVGSPLSLECTVEGTSNPNLYWYRQAAGRGLQLLFYSVGIGQISSEVPQNLSASRPQDRQFILSSKKLLLSDSGFYLCAWSTGTGAGYTFGSGTRLTVV.